A selection of T cell receptor beta chains follows, all from one sample in a study of T cells in localized non-small cell lung cancer. This table comes from immunoSEQ multiplex PCR, and its TCRdb copy is limited to in-frame clones, with some not included. The table has around 39,000 clones, 88% seen once. The sequencing used peripheral blood, collected before any cancer treatment. The source of these receptors is a woman aged 35-75 years with stage I lung adenocarcinoma. Each CDR3 is given with its conserved first and last residue. The D gene is left open where the match is weak. A clone size is listed for some rows: how often the clone was seen (once, few, many), or a class if it is expanded.

D,size,V,J,CDR3,DNA
TRBD2,once,TRBV5-4,TRBJ2-1,CASSLAGGFEQFF,TGTGCCAGCAGCTTGGCGGGAGGGTTTGAGCAGTTCTTC
-,-,TRBV11-2,TRBJ1-2,CASTLRVARDGYTF,TGTGCCAGCACCCTTAGAGTGGCAAGGGATGGCTACACCTTC
-,-,TRBV6-6,TRBJ2-3,CASSYSRAGTDTQYF,TGTGCCAGCAGTTACAGCAGGGCAGGCACAGATACGCAGTATTTT
TRBD1,-,TRBV5-4,TRBJ1-1,CASSSQGRGGLNTEAFF,TGTGCCAGCAGCTCACAGGGGCGCGGGGGCCTGAACACTGAAGCTTTCTTT
TRBD1,-,TRBV5-4,TRBJ2-4,CASSPDRASAKNIQYF,TGTGCCAGCAGCCCCGACAGGGCATCGGCCAAAAACATTCAGTACTTC
-,once,TRBV2,TRBJ2-5,CASSLEGGGKTQYF,TGTGCCAGCAGCTTAGAAGGGGGGGGAAAGACCCAGTACTTC
TRBD1,-,TRBV7-2,TRBJ1-2,CASSLEQGGIGYGYTF,TGTGCCAGCAGCTTAGAGCAGGGGGGAATAGGCTATGGCTACACCTTC
-,-,TRBV11-2,TRBJ1-2,CASSLGQKNGYGYTF,TGTGCCAGCAGCTTAGGTCAGAAAAATGGGTATGGCTACACCTTC
-,-,TRBV6-5,TRBJ2-7,CASSLSQASYEQYF,TGTGCCAGCAGCCTCTCACAGGCTTCCTACGAGCAGTACTTC
-,-,TRBV28,TRBJ1-5,CASTPWTGNQPQHF,TGTGCCAGCACCCCCTGGACAGGCAATCAGCCCCAGCATTTT
TRBD1,-,TRBV28,TRBJ1-5,CASSPWTSGQGRISNQPQHF,TGTGCCAGCAGTCCGTGGACATCAGGACAGGGACGAATTAGCAATCAGCCCCAGCATTTT
TRBD2,-,TRBV11-1,TRBJ2-1,CASSLTSGPNNEQFF,TGTGCCAGCAGCTTAACTAGCGGGCCCAACAATGAGCAGTTCTTC
-,-,TRBV19,TRBJ1-1,CASSISRETEAFF,TGTGCCAGTAGTATTTCCAGGGAGACTGAAGCTTTCTTT
-,-,TRBV5-1,TRBJ2-3,CASSLQGGDTQYF,TGCGCCAGCAGCTTACAGGGTGGAGATACGCAGTATTTT
TRBD1,-,TRBV5-6,TRBJ1-1,CASSLGGAIRNTEAFF,TGTGCCAGCAGTTTAGGGGGCGCGATCAGGAACACTGAAGCTTTCTTT
TRBD1,-,TRBV28,TRBJ1-3,CASSLSLGQGGNTIYF,TGTGCCAGCAGTTTAAGCCTCGGACAGGGGGGAAACACCATATATTTT
-,once,TRBV6-5,TRBJ1-1,CASSYSGGPWHTEAFF,TGTGCCAGCAGTTACTCGGGGGGTCCCTGGCACACTGAAGCTTTCTTT
-,-,TRBV7-8,TRBJ2-5,CASSLPQETQYF,TGTGCCAGCAGCTTACCCCAAGAGACCCAGTACTTC
-,-,TRBV28,TRBJ1-2,CASRDPGQFNYGYTF,TGTGCCAGCAGGGACCCAGGACAGTTTAACTATGGCTACACCTTC
-,-,TRBV18,TRBJ1-1,CASSYRVWNTEAFF,TGTGCCAGCTCGTACAGGGTGTGGAACACTGAAGCTTTCTTT
TRBD1,-,TRBV7-6,TRBJ2-7,CASSLGGYGTGYRDEQYF,TGTGCCAGCAGCTTAGGGGGTTACGGGACAGGGTATCGGGACGAGCAGTACTTC
-,once,TRBV7-8,TRBJ2-7,CASSLSRFLLNEQYF,TGTGCCAGCAGCCTTAGCAGATTCCTTTTGAACGAGCAGTACTTC
TRBD1,-,TRBV6-5,TRBJ1-5,CASRKGQGYGQPQHF,TGTGCCAGCAGGAAGGGACAGGGGTATGGTCAGCCCCAGCATTTT
TRBD2,-,TRBV7-2,TRBJ2-3,CASSPERGGSDTQYF,TGTGCCAGCAGCCCGGAGCGGGGGGGTTCGGATACGCAGTATTTT
-,-,TRBV9,TRBJ2-2,CASSVERPGELFF,TGTGCCAGCAGCGTAGAGCGACCCGGGGAGCTGTTTTTT
-,-,TRBV6-6,TRBJ2-5,CASTAMYQETQYF,TGTGCCAGCACCGCCATGTACCAAGAGACCCAGTACTTC
-,-,TRBV7-2,TRBJ2-2,CASSLRTANTGELFF,TGTGCCAGCAGCCTGAGGACAGCGAACACCGGGGAGCTGTTTTTT
-,once,TRBV28,TRBJ2-1,CASRIGNEQFF,TGTGCCAGCAGAATAGGGAATGAGCAGTTCTTC
TRBD1,-,TRBV6-5,TRBJ2-7,CASNGQAIHEQYF,TGTGCCAGCAACGGACAGGCAATCCACGAGCAGTACTTC
TRBD1,-,TRBV28,TRBJ1-5,CASSAGGRGNQPQHF,TGTGCCAGCAGTGCAGGGGGCCGAGGCAATCAGCCCCAGCATTTT
TRBD2,-,TRBV6-1,TRBJ2-3,CASSQRGHTQYF,TGTGCCAGCAGCCAGCGGGGACATACGCAGTATTTT
TRBD1,-,TRBV5-6,TRBJ2-1,CASSPRTGWDEQFF,TGTGCCAGCAGCCCCCGGACAGGCTGGGATGAGCAGTTCTTC
-,-,TRBV9,TRBJ2-7,CASSPTGTYEQYF,TGTGCCAGCAGCCCCACAGGGACCTACGAGCAGTACTTC
-,-,TRBV5-1,TRBJ1-5,CARETGTHSNQPQHF,TGCGCCAGAGAGACGGGGACCCATAGCAATCAGCCCCAGCATTTT
-,-,TRBV4-1,TRBJ1-2,CASSQSRTEIAYGYTF,TGCGCCAGCAGCCAAAGTAGGACAGAGATAGCCTATGGCTACACCTTC
TRBD2,once,TRBV28,TRBJ2-1,CAGGTSYEQFF,TGTGCCGGGGGGACTAGCTATGAGCAGTTCTTC
TRBD2,-,TRBV2,TRBJ2-1,CASSEARTSGRGSYNEQFF,TGTGCCAGCAGTGAAGCCAGGACTAGCGGGAGGGGTTCCTACAATGAGCAGTTCTTC
-,once,TRBV19,TRBJ1-2,CASSIDAQVLNYGYTF,TGTGCCAGTAGTATAGATGCGCAGGTTCTTAACTATGGCTACACCTTC
-,few,TRBV6-6,TRBJ2-3,CASSYLQLADTQYF,TGTGCCAGCAGTTACCTCCAACTAGCAGATACGCAGTATTTT
-,-,TRBV7-2,TRBJ2-1,CATAPGRLYNEQFF,TGTGCCACCGCTCCCGGCAGACTATACAATGAGCAGTTCTTC
-,-,TRBV2,TRBJ1-2,CASSLQPGPCGYTF,TGTGCCAGCAGCCTTCAACCGGGGCCCTGTGGCTACACCTTC
-,-,TRBV7-6,TRBJ2-6,CASSLDPGANVLTF,TGTGCCAGCAGCTTAGATCCTGGGGCCAACGTCCTGACTTTC